This entry lists 8 T cell receptor beta chains sequenced from one sample in a study of type 1 regulatory T cells. Each CDR3 protein gets one entry after TCRdb re-called the reads with MiXCR. The profile shows about 62,000 distinct CDR3 sequences, 62% of them singletons. No cognate antigen is known for these TCRs. Material: cultured non-Tr1 T cells, either the whole culture or a sorted T cell fraction (not recorded which). These receptors came from a human donor in good health.

CDR3 amino acids: CSAREQGGTF. In DNA form, the CDR3 reads TGCAGTGCCCGGGAGCAGGGCGGGACCTTC. The rearrangement joins TRBV20-1 to TRBJ1-2, with D possibly TRBD1 on 5 matching bases. Germline V gives CDR1 DFQATT, CDR2 SNEGSKA (reference sequence). With 6 bases removed from V and 14 bases from J, the gap between germline ends came to 16 bases. The CDR3 totals 10 residues.

V gene TRBV7-2 combines with J gene TRBJ2-5; TRBD2 matches at 15 bases. The CDR3 totals 16 residues. CDR1 is SGHTA, CDR2 FQGNSA, per germline. The V gene end was trimmed by 1 base and the J gene end by 5 bases; junction bases not matched to a gene: 2. In DNA form, the CDR3 reads TGTGCCAGCAGCTTAGGGGGGACTAGCGGGAGGGAGACCCAGTACTTC. It specifies CASSLGGTSGRETQYF.

This clonotype was counted a few times. The chain links TRBV20-1 to TRBJ1-5; possibly TRBD1 for D (5 bases). The CDR3 covers 14 residues. V was cut by 6 bases and J by 6 bases, with 18 bases left in between. Germline-derived CDR1 and CDR2 are DFQATT and SNEGSKA (reference sequence). The CDR3 protein is CSALPRDGGQPQHF. The DNA for the CDR3 is TGCAGTGCCTTACCACGGGACGGGGGTCAGCCCCAGCATTTT.

The chain is built from TRBV15 and TRBJ2-1, with TRBD2 as a possible D gene (6 bases). Germline loops: CDR1 LNHNV, CDR2 YYDKDF (reference sequence). The CDR3 length is 15 residues. V was cut by 0 bases and J by 8 bases, with 14 bases left in between. The CDR3 here is CATSRDPLWGDEQFF. For the CDR3, the DNA is TGTGCCACCAGCAGAGATCCACTCTGGGGGGATGAGCAGTTCTTC.

This clonotype was observed a single time. The chain has TRBV6-1 and TRBJ2-1; tentatively, D is TRBD2 (10 bases). CDR3 size: 18 residues. CDR1 is MNHNS, CDR2 SASEGT, per germline. Trimming shortened V by 4 bases and J by 0 bases, and 19 bases separated the two germline ends. The CDR3 nucleotides are TGTGCCAGCAGTGGGACAGGGGTAGCGGGAGGCTCCTACAATGAGCAGTTCTTC. This codes for CASSGTGVAGGSYNEQFF.

The rearrangement links TRBV12-3 or TRBV12-4 to TRBJ1-1; perhaps TRBD1 as D (5 bases). Trimming pared 6 bases from V and 0 bases from J, leaving 11 bases between. CDR3 length equals 14 residues. DNA of the CDR3: TGTGCCAGCAGCCCCCAGGGATTGAACACTGAAGCTTTCTTT. Its protein is CASSPQGLNTEAFF.

The chain couples TRBV2 to TRBJ2-3; 8 positions match TRBD2. CDR1 is SNHLY, CDR2 FYNNEI, per germline. This CDR3 is 14 amino acids long. V lost 0 bases and J lost 7; bases outside the gene matches: 3. CDR3: CASSEAAGGNTQYF. DNA for the CDR3: TGTGCCAGCAGTGAAGCGGCGGGGGGAAATACGCAGTATTTT. Filled out from reference TRBV2 and TRBJ2-3, the complete variable domain reads EPEVTQTPSHQVTQMGQEVILRCVPISNHLYFYWYRQILGQKVEFLVSFYNNEISEKSEIFDDQFSVERPDGSNFTLKIRSTKLEDSAMYFCASSEAAGGNTQYFGPGTRLTVL.

This chain uses TRBV7-2 with TRBJ1-5; 7 bases line up with TRBD1. V gave up 4 bases and J gave up 6 bases; unmatched junction bases: 12. The CDR3 is made up of 16 amino acids. Per germline, CDR1 SGHTA and CDR2 FQGNSA. The CDR3, as DNA: TGTGCCAGCAGCTCCTCAGGGGGAACAGGGGCTCAGCCCCAGCATTTT. Translation gives CASSSSGGTGAQPQHF.